The clone carrying this T cell receptor beta chain has only a few counts. Antigen: not known. The CDR3 is 15 amino acids. Per germline, CDR1 MRHNA and CDR2 SNTAGT. Trimming removed 2 bases at V and 5 bases at J, with 15 bases between. Cultured CD4+ T-cell DNA underwent Oncomine TCR Beta short-read sequencing. Each CDR3 protein gets one entry after TCRdb re-called the PCR reads with MiXCR. In the table there are around 13,000 distinct CDR3 sequences, under 55% of which are singletons. The data derive from a study of vaccination and CD4 T cells after COVID-19. Sample treatment: approximately 9-day PBMC culture with coronavirus spike peptide pools or control peptides (ViraFEST assay).

V and J are TRBV6-4 and TRBJ1-2, with D unclear. The clonotype was recovered from a human donor who had recovered from COVID-19. The specimen sequenced was CD4+ T cells from blood, cultured in vitro. Written as DNA, the CDR3 is TGTGCCAGCAGTGACAACCCTGGGAAGGATTATGGCTACACCTTC. It translates to CASSDNPGKDYGYTF.